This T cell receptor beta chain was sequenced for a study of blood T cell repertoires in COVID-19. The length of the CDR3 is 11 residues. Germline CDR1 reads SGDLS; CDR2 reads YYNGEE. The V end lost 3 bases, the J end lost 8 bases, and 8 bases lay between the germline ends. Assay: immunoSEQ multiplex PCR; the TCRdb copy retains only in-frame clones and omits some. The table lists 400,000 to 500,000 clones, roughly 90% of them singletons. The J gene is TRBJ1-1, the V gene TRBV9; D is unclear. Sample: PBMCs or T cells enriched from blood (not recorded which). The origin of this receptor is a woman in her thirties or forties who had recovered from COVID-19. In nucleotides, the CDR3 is TGTGCCAGCAGCGGGGCTGGCGAAGCTTTCTTT. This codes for CASSGAGEAFF. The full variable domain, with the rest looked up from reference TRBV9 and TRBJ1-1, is DSGVTQTPKHLITATGQRVTLRCSPRSGDLSVYWYQQSLDQGLQFLIQYYNGEERAKGNILERFSAQQFPDLHSELNLSSLELGDSALYFCASSGAGEAFFGQGTRLTVV.